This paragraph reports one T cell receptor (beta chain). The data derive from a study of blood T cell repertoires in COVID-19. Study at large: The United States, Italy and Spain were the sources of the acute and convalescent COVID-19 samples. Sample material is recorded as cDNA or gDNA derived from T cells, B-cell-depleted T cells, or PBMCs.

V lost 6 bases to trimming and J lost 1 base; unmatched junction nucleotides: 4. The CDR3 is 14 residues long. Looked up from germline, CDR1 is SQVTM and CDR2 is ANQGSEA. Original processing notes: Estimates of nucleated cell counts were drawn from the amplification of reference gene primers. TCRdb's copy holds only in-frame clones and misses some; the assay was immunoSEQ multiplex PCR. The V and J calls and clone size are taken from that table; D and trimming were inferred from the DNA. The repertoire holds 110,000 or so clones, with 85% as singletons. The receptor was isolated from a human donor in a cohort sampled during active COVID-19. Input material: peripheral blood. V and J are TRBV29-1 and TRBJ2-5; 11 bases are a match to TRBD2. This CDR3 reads CSVRLAGSQETQYF. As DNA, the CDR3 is TGCAGCGTCCGACTAGCGGGGAGCCAAGAGACCCAGTACTTC.